The entry that follows covers one T cell receptor (beta chain) sequence. Its target is not known. The authors prepared the TCRbeta library with unique molecular identifiers. TCRdb re-called the PCR reads through MiXCR, storing one row per CDR3 protein. Of some 350,000 distinct CDR3 sequences in the sample, roughly 16% are singletons; the top ten hold around two fifths. The sample comes from a study of T-cell reconstitution after alpha-beta-depleted transplantation in children. The CDR3 length is 14 residues. The germline V gene has CDR1 MDHEN and CDR2 SYDVKM. V lost 3 bases, J lost 0 bases, and 8 bases lay in between. Overall study results and limits: Day-60 TCRbeta diversity that was high in some patients was derived from surviving recipient T cells and thymic progenitors. Expanded graft clones, several hundred of them, were reportedly the source of alpha-beta T cells about two months after transplant. Counts and diversity of T cells one year after transplant came mostly from newly produced T cells.

Source: PBMCs, mostly from graft donor cells, taken 360 days after TCRalphabeta/CD19-depleted stem cell transplant. The chain recombines TRBV28 with TRBJ2-5, with D uncertain. The clonotype originates from a male patient between 2 and 10 years old who had a stem cell transplant for acute lymphoblastic leukemia, so the T cells may come from the graft donor. In DNA, the CDR3 is TGTGCCAGCAGTTTTAACTCGTACCAAGAGACCCAGTACTTC. Protein sequence: CASSFNSYQETQYF.